These T cell receptor beta chains were read from a single sample in a study of shared clonotypes between healthy human individuals. Using immunoSEQ multiplex PCR, the repertoire was profiled, and TCRdb retains in-frame clones only, with some absent. The repertoire holds approximately 2.3 million clones, with over 85% as singletons. Sequenced input: naive CD4+ T cells from PBMCs. These TCRs come from a man aged 18 to 30 in good health. Some clones in this sample may be carry-over from other donors' samples. CDR3s include the opening cysteine and the closing phenylalanine or tryptophan. D genes are given only for firm matches. Rows may omit the clone size; those that give it use once, few, many or a size class.

>once|TRBV18|TRBJ2-1|TRBD2
CASSPPTLAGTSEQFF
TGTGCCAGCTCACCACCGACCCTAGCGGGAACTAGTGAGCAGTTCTTC
>.|TRBV4-2|TRBJ2-1|.
CASSQSGGENEQFF
TGTGCCAGCAGCCAATCGGGTGGGGAGAATGAGCAGTTCTTC
>.|TRBV7-2|TRBJ2-2|.
CASSRGSHTGELFF
TGTGCCAGCAGCAGAGGGAGTCACACCGGGGAGCTGTTTTTT
>.|TRBV5-4|TRBJ1-4|TRBD1
CASSGTPGQGPNEKLFF
TGTGCCAGCAGCGGAACTCCGGGACAGGGACCTAATGAAAAACTGTTTTTT
>.|TRBV7-8|TRBJ2-3|.
CASPPTGRGTDTQYF
TGTGCCAGCCCGCCAACGGGGCGTGGCACAGATACGCAGTATTTT
>.|TRBV4-2|TRBJ1-5|TRBD1
CASSQDHQGAKGAQHF
TGTGCCAGCAGCCAGGACCACCAGGGGGCGAAGGGAGCCCAGCATTTT
>.|TRBV2|TRBJ2-3|.
CASIGSPFRGTDTQYF
TGTGCCAGCATAGGCTCGCCCTTTCGGGGCACAGATACGCAGTATTTT
>.|TRBV6-5|TRBJ1-5|.
CASSYSGGLGQPQHF
TGTGCCAGCAGTTACTCGGGGGGGCTGGGTCAGCCCCAGCATTTT
>.|TRBV10-3|TRBJ1-5|.
CAIQDSSNQPQHF
TGTGCCATCCAGGACAGTAGCAATCAGCCCCAGCATTTT
>.|TRBV5-1|TRBJ2-5|.
CASSSSKYSTVREETQYF
TGCGCCAGCAGCTCCTCAAAATATTCGACAGTCCGGGAAGAGACCCAGTACTTC
>.|TRBV7-9|TRBJ2-6|.
CASSLVSTGASSGANVLTF
TGTGCCAGCAGCTTAGTTAGTACGGGGGCAAGCTCTGGGGCCAACGTCCTGACTTTC
>.|TRBV2|TRBJ2-5|.
CASRMESGRETQYF
TGTGCCAGCAGAATGGAGAGCGGTAGGGAGACCCAGTACTTC
>.|TRBV5-1|TRBJ1-2|.
CASSARDSVYGYTF
TGCGCCAGCAGCGCCAGGGACTCCGTCTATGGCTACACCTTC
>.|TRBV7-8|TRBJ1-5|TRBD1
CASSWDRNQPQHF
TGTGCCAGCAGTTGGGACAGAAATCAGCCCCAGCATTTT
>.|TRBV9|TRBJ1-2|.
CASSVHDRINYGYTF
TGTGCCAGCAGCGTACATGACAGAATTAACTATGGCTACACCTTC
>once|TRBV5-1|TRBJ1-4|.
CASSAAGGVNEKLFF
TGCGCCAGCAGCGCGGCGGGGGGAGTGAATGAAAAACTGTTTTTT
>.|TRBV19|TRBJ2-7|TRBD1
CASSSQGGSYEQYF
TGTGCCAGTAGTTCACAGGGGGGATCCTACGAGCAGTACTTC
>.|TRBV30|TRBJ2-2|.
CAWSGWDNMNTGELFF
TGTGCCTGGAGTGGGTGGGACAACATGAACACCGGGGAGCTGTTTTTT
>.|TRBV11-3|TRBJ2-7|TRBD2
CASSLGLAGADEQYF
TGTGCCAGCAGCTTAGGATTAGCGGGAGCGGATGAGCAGTACTTC
>.|TRBV19|TRBJ2-3|TRBD2
CASSIYSAGGPDTQYF
TGTGCCAGTAGTATCTATTCAGCGGGAGGGCCAGATACGCAGTATTTT
>.|TRBV7-9|TRBJ2-4|.
CASSLSSLAKNIQYF
TGTGCCAGCAGCTTAAGTAGTCTAGCCAAAAACATTCAGTACTTC
>.|TRBV6-1|TRBJ1-1|.
CASRNNGGTEAFF
TGTGCCAGCAGAAATAATGGCGGCACTGAAGCTTTCTTT
>.|TRBV18|TRBJ2-2|.
CASSPRVDGNTGELFF
TGTGCCAGCTCACCGCGGGTCGACGGGAACACCGGGGAGCTGTTTTTT
>.|TRBV5-4|TRBJ2-2|.
CASSLMADLITGELFF
TGTGCCAGCAGCTTAATGGCGGACCTTATCACCGGGGAGCTGTTTTTT
>.|TRBV18|TRBJ2-7|TRBD2
CASSSGDYAYEQYF
TGTGCCAGCTCCTCGGGGGACTACGCCTACGAGCAGTACTTC
>.|TRBV2|TRBJ1-2|.
CASSTNPNYGYTF
TGTGCCAGCAGCACTAACCCGAACTATGGCTACACCTTC
>.|TRBV2|TRBJ2-7|.
CASSREAGEQYF
TGTGCCAGCAGCAGGGAGGCTGGCGAGCAGTACTTC
>.|TRBV21-1|TRBJ2-5|.
CASTRSGTGAGETQYF
TGTGCCAGCACCCGTTCCGGGACAGGGGCGGGGGAGACCCAGTACTTC
>.|TRBV6-1|TRBJ2-7|TRBD1
CASSEAGTGAAEQYF
TGTGCCAGCAGTGAAGCAGGGACAGGGGCGGCGGAGCAGTACTTC